This entry is about one TCR beta chain. Some clones are missing from TCRdb's copy, which holds only in-frame ones; the method was immunoSEQ multiplex PCR. The sample consists of roughly 2.2 million clones, 93% of them appearing once. Germline V gives CDR1 SGHRS, CDR2 YFSETQ. This CDR3 contains 15 residues. After removal of 3 bases from V and 5 bases from J, the junction contained 8 bases not matched to a gene. This sample was included in a study of shared clonotypes between healthy human individuals. The receptor was derived from a man younger than 35 in good health. Some clones in this sample may be carry-over from other donors' samples. Material for sequencing was naive CD4+ T cells from PBMCs. Stated subset: CD45RA+ positively selected. This chain connects TRBV5-1 to TRBJ2-7, with TRBD1 identical over 10 bases. The CDR3 DNA reads as TGCGCCAGCAGCTATGCCGGGACAGGGGTCAACGAGCAGTACTTC. Amino acids: CASSYAGTGVNEQYF.